This T cell receptor beta chain was identified in a study of T cell repertoires in cytomegalovirus infection. Looking at the study overall: It can be stated that public TCR beta signatures indicated CMV infection as well as a matching HLA type.

Trimming took off 0 bases at V and 6 bases at J, with 8 bases between the two ends. The CDR3 sequence is 12 residues long. Germline V CDR1 and CDR2: SQVTM, ANQGSEA. TCRdb re-derived calls from the reads in MiXCR, one entry per CDR3 protein. The data show around 630,000 distinct CDR3 sequences, less than 25% seen once. The study, taken as a whole, reports: HLA-C-restricted CMV clonotypes gave the most frequent clonotype in two of eight donors. The study identified carriers of CMV plus the relevant HLA from cumulative public TCR beta family frequency.

With respect to this clonotype: As yet, its antigen is unknown.

Sequenced: CD8+ T cells from PBMCs. The chain joins TRBV29-1 to TRBJ1-1, with D possibly being TRBD1 (5 bases). The sequence was collected from a human donor in good health (CMV status not recorded). Some clones in this sample may be carry-over from other donors' samples. The CDR3 DNA reads as TGCAGCGTTGAAGAAGCGGGACCTGAAGCTTTCTTT. Translated: CSVEEAGPEAFF.